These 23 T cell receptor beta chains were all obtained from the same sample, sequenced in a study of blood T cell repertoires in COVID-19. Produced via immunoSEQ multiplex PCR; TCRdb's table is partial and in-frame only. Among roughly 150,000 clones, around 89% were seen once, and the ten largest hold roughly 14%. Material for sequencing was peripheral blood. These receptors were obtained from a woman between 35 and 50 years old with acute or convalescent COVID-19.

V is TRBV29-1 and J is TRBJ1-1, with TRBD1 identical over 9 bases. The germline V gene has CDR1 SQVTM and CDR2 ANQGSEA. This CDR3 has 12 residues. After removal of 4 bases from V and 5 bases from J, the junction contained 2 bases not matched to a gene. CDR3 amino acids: CSVGTGVTEAFF. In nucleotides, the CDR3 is TGCAGCGTTGGGACAGGGGTAACTGAAGCTTTCTTT.

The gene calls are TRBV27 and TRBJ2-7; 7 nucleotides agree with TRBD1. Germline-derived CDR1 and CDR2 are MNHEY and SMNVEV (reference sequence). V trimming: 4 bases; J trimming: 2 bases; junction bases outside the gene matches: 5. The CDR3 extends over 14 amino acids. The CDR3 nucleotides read TGTGCCAGCAGTTCGACAGGGTCGACCTACGAGCAGTACTTC. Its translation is CASSSTGSTYEQYF.

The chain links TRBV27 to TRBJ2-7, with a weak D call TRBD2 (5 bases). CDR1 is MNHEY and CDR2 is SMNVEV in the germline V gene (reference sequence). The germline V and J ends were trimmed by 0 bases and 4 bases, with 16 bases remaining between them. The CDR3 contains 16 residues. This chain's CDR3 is CASSLSSRVRQYEQYF. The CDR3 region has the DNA TGTGCCAGCAGTTTATCGTCGCGGGTCCGACAATACGAGCAGTACTTC.

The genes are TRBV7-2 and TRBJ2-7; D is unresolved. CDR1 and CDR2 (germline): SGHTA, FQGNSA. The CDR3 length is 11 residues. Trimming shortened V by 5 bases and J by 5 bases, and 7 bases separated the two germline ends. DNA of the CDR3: TGTGCCAGCAGCAATGTCAACGAGCAGTACTTC. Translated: CASSNVNEQYF.

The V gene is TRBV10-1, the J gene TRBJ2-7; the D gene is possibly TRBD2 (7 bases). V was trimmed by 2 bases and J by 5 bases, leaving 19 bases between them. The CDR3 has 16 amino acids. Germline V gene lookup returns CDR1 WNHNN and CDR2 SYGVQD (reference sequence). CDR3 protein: CASSEGRGGIRNEQYF. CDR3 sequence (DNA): TGCGCCAGCAGTGAGGGTCGCGGGGGCATTAGGAACGAGCAGTACTTC.

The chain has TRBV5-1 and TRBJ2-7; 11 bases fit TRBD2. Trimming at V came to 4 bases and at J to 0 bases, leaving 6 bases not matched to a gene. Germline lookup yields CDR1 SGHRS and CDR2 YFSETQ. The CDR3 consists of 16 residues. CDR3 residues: CASSPGLAGSSYEQYF. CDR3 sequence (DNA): TGCGCCAGCAGCCCAGGACTAGCGGGTAGCTCCTACGAGCAGTACTTC.

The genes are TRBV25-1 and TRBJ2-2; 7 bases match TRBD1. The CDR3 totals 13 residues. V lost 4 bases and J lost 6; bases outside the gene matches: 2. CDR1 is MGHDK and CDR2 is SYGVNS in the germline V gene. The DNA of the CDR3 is TGTGCCAGCAGTGGACAGGGCCCCGGGGAGCTGTTTTTT. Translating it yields CASSGQGPGELFF.

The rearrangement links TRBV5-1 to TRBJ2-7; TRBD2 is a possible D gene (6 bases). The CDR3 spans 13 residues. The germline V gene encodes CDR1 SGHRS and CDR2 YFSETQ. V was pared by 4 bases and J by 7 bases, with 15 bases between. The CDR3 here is CASSTAAEGEQYF. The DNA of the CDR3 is TGCGCCAGCAGCACTGCGGCGGAGGGGGAGCAGTACTTC.

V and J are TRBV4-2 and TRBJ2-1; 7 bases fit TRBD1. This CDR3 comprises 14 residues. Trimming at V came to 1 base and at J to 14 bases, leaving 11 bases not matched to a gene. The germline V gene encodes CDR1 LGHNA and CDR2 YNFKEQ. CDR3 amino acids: CASSQVEGATREFF. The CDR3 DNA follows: TGTGCCAGCAGCCAAGTTGAGGGGGCCACCCGGGAGTTCTTC.

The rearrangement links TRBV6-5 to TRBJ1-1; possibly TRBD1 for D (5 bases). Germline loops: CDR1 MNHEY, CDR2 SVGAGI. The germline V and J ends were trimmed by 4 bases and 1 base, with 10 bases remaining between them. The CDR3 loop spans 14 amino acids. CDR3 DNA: TGTGCCAGCAGTTCACTCACAGGGAACACTGAAGCTTTCTTT. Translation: CASSSLTGNTEAFF.

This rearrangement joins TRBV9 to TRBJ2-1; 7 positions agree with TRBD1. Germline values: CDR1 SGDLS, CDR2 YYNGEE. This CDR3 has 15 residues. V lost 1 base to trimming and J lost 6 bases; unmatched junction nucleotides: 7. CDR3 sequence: CASSVKQGVGNEQFF. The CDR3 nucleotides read TGTGCCAGCAGCGTAAAGCAGGGGGTCGGCAATGAGCAGTTCTTC.

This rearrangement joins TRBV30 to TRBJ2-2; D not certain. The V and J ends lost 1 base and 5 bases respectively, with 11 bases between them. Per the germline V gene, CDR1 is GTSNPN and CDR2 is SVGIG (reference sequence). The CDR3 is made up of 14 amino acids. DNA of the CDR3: TGTGCCTGGAGTGGTCTAGTGACGACCGGGGAGCTGTTTTTT. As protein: CAWSGLVTTGELFF.

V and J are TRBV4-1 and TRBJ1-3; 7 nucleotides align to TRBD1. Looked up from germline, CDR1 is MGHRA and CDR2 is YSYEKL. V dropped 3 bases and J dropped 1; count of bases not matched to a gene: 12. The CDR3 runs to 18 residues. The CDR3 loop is CASSHGYQGQRSGNTIYF. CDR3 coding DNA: TGCGCCAGCAGCCATGGCTATCAGGGACAGAGATCTGGAAACACCATATATTTT.

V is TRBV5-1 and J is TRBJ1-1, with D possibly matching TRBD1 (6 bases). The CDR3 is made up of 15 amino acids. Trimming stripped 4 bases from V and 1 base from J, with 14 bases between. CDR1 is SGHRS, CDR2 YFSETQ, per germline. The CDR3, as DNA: TGCGCCAGCAGCGTACAAAGGACAGCGAACACTGAAGCTTTCTTT. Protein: CASSVQRTANTEAFF.

The CDR3 spells CAIRGDSYEQYF. The CDR3 region has the DNA TGTGCCATCAGGGGAGATTCCTACGAGCAGTACTTC. V usage is TRBV10-3 and J usage is TRBJ2-7, with a tentative D call TRBD2 (5 bases). The V gene lost 6 bases and the J gene lost 1 base, with 7 bases spanning the gap. The CDR3 totals 12 residues. CDR1 is ENHRY, CDR2 SYGVKD, per germline.

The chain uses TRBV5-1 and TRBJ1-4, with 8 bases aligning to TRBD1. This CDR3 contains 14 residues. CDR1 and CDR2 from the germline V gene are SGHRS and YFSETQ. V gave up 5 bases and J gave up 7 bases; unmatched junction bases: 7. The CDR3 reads CASRLQGGGEKLFF. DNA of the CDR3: TGCGCCAGCAGGTTACAGGGGGGAGGTGAAAAACTGTTTTTT.

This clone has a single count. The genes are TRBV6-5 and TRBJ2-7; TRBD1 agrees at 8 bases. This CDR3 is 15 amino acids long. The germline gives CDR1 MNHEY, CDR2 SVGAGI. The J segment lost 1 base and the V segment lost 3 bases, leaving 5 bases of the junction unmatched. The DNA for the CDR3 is TGTGCCAGCAGTTATTCCAGGGGGCCTTCCTACGAGCAGTACTTC. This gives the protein CASSYSRGPSYEQYF.

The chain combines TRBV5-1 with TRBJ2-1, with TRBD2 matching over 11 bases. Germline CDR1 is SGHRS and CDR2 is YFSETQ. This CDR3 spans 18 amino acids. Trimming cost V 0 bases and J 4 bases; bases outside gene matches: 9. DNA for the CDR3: TGCGCCAGCAGCTTGGCCCGTATAGCGGGAGGGATTTACAATGAGCAGTTCTTC. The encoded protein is CASSLARIAGGIYNEQFF.

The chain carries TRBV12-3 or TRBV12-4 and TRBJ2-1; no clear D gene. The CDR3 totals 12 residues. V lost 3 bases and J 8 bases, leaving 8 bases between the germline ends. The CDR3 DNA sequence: TGTGCCAGCAGTTTGAATAGCTATGAGCAGTTCTTC. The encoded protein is CASSLNSYEQFF.

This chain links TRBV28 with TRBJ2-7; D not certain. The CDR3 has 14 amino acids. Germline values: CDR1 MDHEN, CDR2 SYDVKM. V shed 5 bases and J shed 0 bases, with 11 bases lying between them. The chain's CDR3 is CASSIAAVSYEQYF. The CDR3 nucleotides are TGTGCCAGCAGTATCGCTGCGGTCTCCTACGAGCAGTACTTC.

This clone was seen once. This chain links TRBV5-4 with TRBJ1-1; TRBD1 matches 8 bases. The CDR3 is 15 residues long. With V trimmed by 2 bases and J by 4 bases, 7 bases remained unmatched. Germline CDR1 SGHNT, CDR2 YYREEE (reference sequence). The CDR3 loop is CASSLGGQGRTEAFF. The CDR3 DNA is TGTGCCAGCAGCTTAGGCGGACAGGGACGCACTGAAGCTTTCTTT.

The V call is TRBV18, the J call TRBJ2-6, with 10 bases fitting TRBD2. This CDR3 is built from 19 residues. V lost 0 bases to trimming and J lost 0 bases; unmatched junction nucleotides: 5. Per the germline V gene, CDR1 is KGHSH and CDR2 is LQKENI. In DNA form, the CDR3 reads TGTGCCAGCTCACCACCGGTAGCGGGGGGAGTCTCTGGGGCCAACGTCCTGACTTTC. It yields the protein CASSPPVAGGVSGANVLTF.

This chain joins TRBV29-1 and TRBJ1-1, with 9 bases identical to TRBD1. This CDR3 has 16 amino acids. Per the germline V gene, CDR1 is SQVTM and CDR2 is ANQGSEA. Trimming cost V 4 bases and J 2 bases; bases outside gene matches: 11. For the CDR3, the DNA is TGCAGCGTTGTGAGGGACAGGGTCTTGGGAAACACTGAAGCTTTCTTT. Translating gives CSVVRDRVLGNTEAFF. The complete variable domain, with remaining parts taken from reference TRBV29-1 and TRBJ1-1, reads SAVISQKPSRDICQRGTSLTIQCQVDSQVTMMFWYRQQPGQSLTLIATANQGSEATYESGFVIDKFPISRPNLTFSTLTVSNMSPEDSSIYLCSVVRDRVLGNTEAFFGQGTRLTVV.